One T cell receptor (beta chain) is described in this entry. The antigen is unknown. This sample was taken from a study of cytomegalovirus exposure and HLA in healthy donors. Study-wide context: About 180 million T cells yielded fewer than 120 million unique TCR beta sequences in earlier analysis.

Points from the study as a whole: Donors belonging to an Asian-associated ancestry cluster reportedly showed fewer N-insertions in productive TCRs than the approximately 690-donor mean, according to what a later analysis found. TCR beta chains numbering some 160 were designated cytomegalovirus-associated. A later analysis found most CMV-associated TCR beta chains apparently HLA-restricted.

Use of 60 Vbeta and 13 Jbeta primers characterized the PCR. Assay: immunoSEQ multiplex PCR; the TCRdb copy retains only in-frame clones and omits some. The sample holds some 200,000 clones, 82% seen once. The CDR3 has 15 residues. Trimming took 5 bases from V and 2 from J; bases not matched to a gene: 3. From germline, CDR1 is LNHDA and CDR2 SQIVND (reference sequence). The chain has TRBV19 and TRBJ2-6, with 7 bases lining up with TRBD1. The sequenced material came from PBMCs. The TCR originated in a boy between 2 and 10 years old in good health and CMV-seronegative. The CDR3 nucleotides are TGTGCCAGTAGTGCACAGGGGACTGGGGCCAACGTCCTGACTTTC. This gives the protein CASSAQGTGANVLTF.